This T cell receptor (beta chain) was sequenced during a study of molecular identifiers for immune sequencing clone quantification. This CDR3 spans 17 amino acids. Trimming at V came to 3 bases and at J to 7 bases, leaving 13 bases not matched to a gene. Germline V CDR1 and CDR2: MRHNA, SNTAGT. This clonotype has a count of ten or more. TCRdb re-analysed the PCR reads in MiXCR, keeping a single row per CDR3 protein. The sample includes about 40,000 distinct CDR3 sequences, approximately 17% seen only once; the top ten take roughly 7.3%. The V gene is TRBV6-4, the J gene TRBJ2-1; TRBD2 agrees at 9 bases. This receptor was obtained from a human donor in good health. Some libraries in this study had Jurkat cell RNA spiked in. Sequenced sample: naive CD8+ T cells from blood, with Jurkat cell RNA spiked in. The subset: FACS-sorted CD8+CD4-CCR7+CD45RA+ naive T cells. The DNA for the CDR3 is TGTGCCAGCAGTGAAGAAGGCGAGACTAGCGGATGGAATGAGCAGTTCTTC. Protein sequence: CASSEEGETSGWNEQFF.